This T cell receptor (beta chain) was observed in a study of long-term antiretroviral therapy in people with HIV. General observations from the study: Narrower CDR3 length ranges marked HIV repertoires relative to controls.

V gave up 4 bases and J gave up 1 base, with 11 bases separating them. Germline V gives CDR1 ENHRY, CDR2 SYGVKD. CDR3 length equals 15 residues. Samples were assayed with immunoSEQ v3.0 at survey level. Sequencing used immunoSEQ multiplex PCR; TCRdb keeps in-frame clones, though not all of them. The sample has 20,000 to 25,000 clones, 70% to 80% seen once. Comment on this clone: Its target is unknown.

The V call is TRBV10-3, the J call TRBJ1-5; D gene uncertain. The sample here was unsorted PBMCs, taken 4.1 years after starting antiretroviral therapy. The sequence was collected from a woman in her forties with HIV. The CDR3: CAISGGLGSNQPQHF. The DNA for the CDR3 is TGTGCCATCAGTGGTGGGCTCGGGAGCAATCAGCCCCAGCATTTT.